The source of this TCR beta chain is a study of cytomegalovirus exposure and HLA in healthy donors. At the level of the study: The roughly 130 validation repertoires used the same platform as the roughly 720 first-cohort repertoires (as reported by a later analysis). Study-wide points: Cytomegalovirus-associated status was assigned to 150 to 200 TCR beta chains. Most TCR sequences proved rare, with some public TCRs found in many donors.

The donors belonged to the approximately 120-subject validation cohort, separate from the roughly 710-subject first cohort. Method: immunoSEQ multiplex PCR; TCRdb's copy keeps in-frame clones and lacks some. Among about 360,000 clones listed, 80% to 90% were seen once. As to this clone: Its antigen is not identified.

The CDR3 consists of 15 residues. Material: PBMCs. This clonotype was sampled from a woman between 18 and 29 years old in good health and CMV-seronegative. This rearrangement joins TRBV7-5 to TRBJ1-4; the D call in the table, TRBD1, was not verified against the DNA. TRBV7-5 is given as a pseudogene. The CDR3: CVRSYDRQGWEKLFF. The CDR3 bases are TGTGTCAGAAGCTATGATCGACAGGGTTGGGAAAAACTGTTTTTT.